Below, 11 T cell receptor beta chains from the same sample are listed, as sequenced in a study of blood T cell repertoires in COVID-19. Sequenced by immunoSEQ multiplex PCR; TCRdb stores in-frame clones only, minus some. Seen here are approximately 300,000 clones, approximately 85% observed once, and the top ten hold about 0.9%. Sequenced material: peripheral blood. These receptor sequences come from a human donor with COVID-19, enrolled during active disease. The donor label of this sample is uncertain.

CDR3 loop: CASSLSLAGTDTQYF. The CDR3 region has the DNA TGCGCCAGCAGCTTGTCCTTAGCGGGCACAGATACGCAGTATTTT. The V and J genes are TRBV5-1 and TRBJ2-3; D is possibly TRBD2 (6 bases). The length of the CDR3 is 15 residues. Trimming stripped 1 base from V and 1 base from J, with 10 bases between. The germline CDR1 and CDR2 sequences are SGHRS and YFSETQ.

This clone was observed a single time. The chain is built from TRBV19 and TRBJ1-1, with D unresolved. With 6 bases removed from V and 1 base from J, the gap between germline ends came to 21 bases. Germline values: CDR1 LNHDA, CDR2 SQIVND (reference sequence). The CDR3 consists of 17 residues. The CDR3 nucleotides read TGTGCCAGTAGAGGATTGAGGCGTGTTCGTTCGAACACTGAAGCTTTCTTT. Residues: CASRGLRRVRSNTEAFF.

The chain uses TRBV7-2 and TRBJ2-7, with TRBD2 identical over 10 bases. J was trimmed by 2 bases and V by 4 bases; bases with no gene match: 14. This CDR3 spans 18 amino acids. Germline loops: CDR1 SGHTA, CDR2 FQGNSA. The CDR3 region is CASSSSYLGAGGTYEQYF. The CDR3 DNA follows: TGTGCCAGCAGCTCGTCTTACTTAGGAGCGGGAGGGACCTACGAGCAGTACTTC.

About this clone: Its ends do not fully match the called genes, so a read error is possible. The chain has TRBV6-5 and TRBJ2-7, with a tentative D call TRBD2 (5 bases). The germline V gene has CDR1 MNHEY and CDR2 SVGAGI. The CDR3 runs 12 residues. The CDR3 is CASSSRSGSPEF. The CDR3 DNA sequence: TGTGCCAGCAGTTCCCGAAGCGGCAGCCCCGAGTTC.

The rearrangement uses TRBV29-1 and TRBJ2-1, with 7 bases fitting TRBD2. Germline CDR1 is SQVTM and CDR2 is ANQGSEA. CDR3 size: 15 residues. Trimming removed 5 bases from V and 0 bases from J; junction bases left unmatched: 7. The CDR3 protein is CSVPASGSSYNEQFF. The CDR3 DNA sequence: TGCAGCGTTCCGGCTAGCGGAAGCTCCTACAATGAGCAGTTCTTC.

The chain recombines TRBV7-9 with TRBJ2-3, with D possibly matching TRBD2 (6 bases). Trimming stripped 4 bases from V and 0 bases from J, with 23 bases between. The CDR3 covers 19 residues. The germline V gene encodes CDR1 SEHNR and CDR2 FQNEAQ (reference sequence). CDR3 in amino acids: CASSSPPPAGPASTDTQYF. CDR3 DNA sequence: TGTGCCAGCAGCTCCCCTCCCCCAGCGGGTCCCGCTAGCACAGATACGCAGTATTTT.

The CDR3 region is CASSLGGATNEKLFF. DNA for the CDR3: TGTGCCAGCAGTTTAGGCGGGGCAACTAATGAAAAACTGTTTTTT. This chain uses TRBV27 with TRBJ1-4; D uncertain. Between the trimmed V and J ends, which lost 2 bases and 0 bases, there was a span of 7 bases. CDR1 is MNHEY and CDR2 is SMNVEV in the germline V gene (reference sequence). The CDR3 extends over 15 amino acids.

The chain couples TRBV5-5 to TRBJ2-1; TRBD1 is a possible D gene (6 bases). Trimming stripped 4 bases from V and 6 bases from J, with 17 bases between. The CDR3 consists of 15 residues. Per germline, CDR1 SGHKS and CDR2 YYEKEE (reference sequence). The CDR3 sequence: CASSGTGSISNEQFF. Written as DNA, the CDR3 is TGTGCCAGCAGCGGTACAGGGTCCATTTCCAATGAGCAGTTCTTC.

V and J are TRBV10-3 and TRBJ1-2; D is unclear. This CDR3 is built from 14 residues. Trimming took off 2 bases at V and 0 bases at J, with 7 bases between the two ends. Germline-derived CDR1 and CDR2 are ENHRY and SYGVKD. The CDR3 region has the DNA TGTGCCATCAGTGAGAACTTTCCTAACTATGGCTACACCTTC. Amino acids: CAISENFPNYGYTF.

This chain links TRBV30 with TRBJ1-1; 7 bases are a match to TRBD1. The CDR3 is 16 amino acids. The J segment lost 5 bases and the V segment lost 4 bases, leaving 16 bases of the junction unmatched. CDR1 is GTSNPN and CDR2 is SVGIG in the germline V gene (reference sequence). In DNA, the CDR3 is TGTGCCTGGAAGGAGACAGGGAATATCTGGTGGACTGAAGCTTTCTTT. Encoded protein: CAWKETGNIWWTEAFF.

This clone was seen just once. CDR3 nucleotide sequence: TGTGCCAGCAGGACGGGACAGGGGAACACAGATACGCAGTATTTT. Protein sequence: CASRTGQGNTDTQYF. This rearrangement joins TRBV28 to TRBJ2-3, with TRBD1 matching over 10 bases. CDR3 length: 15 amino acids. V lost 6 bases, J lost 2 bases, and 5 bases stayed unmatched. In germline, CDR1 is MDHEN, CDR2 SYDVKM.